The rows below give T cell receptor beta chains drawn from one sample of a study of cytomegalovirus exposure and HLA in healthy donors. Assay: immunoSEQ multiplex PCR; the TCRdb copy retains only in-frame clones and omits some. This table has tens of thousands of clones, around 64% appearing once. The sequenced sample was PBMCs. These receptors came from a man aged 30-40 years in good health and CMV-seronegative. The CDR3 runs from the conserved cysteine through the conserved F or W. The D gene is left open where the match is weak. Part of the rows lack a size; the others show once, few, many or a class for expanded clones.

. medium-sized TRBJ1-1 TRBV28 CASSSYQGSGRTEAFF TGTGCCAGCAGTTCTTACCAGGGGTCAGGGAGAACTGAAGCTTTCTTT
. . TRBJ1-5 TRBV14 CASSQGVQPQHF TGTGCCAGCAGCCAAGGAGTACAGCCCCAGCATTTT
TRBD1 . TRBJ1-1 TRBV11-1 CASSWDRGNTEAFF TGTGCCAGCAGCTGGGACAGGGGGAACACTGAAGCTTTCTTT
. . TRBJ1-5 TRBV23-1 CASSQPTGLRAQHF TGCGCCAGCAGTCAGCCGACAGGACTCAGGGCCCAGCATTTT
TRBD1 . TRBJ1-4 TRBV4-3 CASSRSQGNEKLFF TGCGCCAGCAGCCGCTCACAGGGGAATGAAAAACTGTTTTTT
. . TRBJ1-1 TRBV7-9 CSSSLRETEAFF TGTTCCAGCAGCTTAAGGGAGACTGAAGCTTTCTTT
. once TRBJ1-5 TRBV6-5 CASSILGGPQHF TGTGCCAGCAGTATACTAGGAGGGCCCCAGCATTTT
. . TRBJ2-3 TRBV4-2 CASSQVGLGKPSAKDTQYF TGTGCCAGCAGCCAAGTAGGTCTCGGTAAGCCTAGTGCAAAAGATACGCAGTATTTT
. . TRBJ1-1 TRBV9 CASSDGNGFEAFF TGTGCCAGCAGCGATGGTAACGGGTTTGAAGCTTTCTTT
. . TRBJ1-1 TRBV9 CASSVNLYTEAFF TGTGCCAGCAGCGTAAATTTATACACTGAAGCTTTCTTT
TRBD1 . TRBJ1-2 TRBV29-1 CSALRAGTVYGYTF TGCAGCGCCCTTCGAGCCGGGACAGTCTATGGCTACACCTTC
TRBD2 . TRBJ2-3 TRBV11-2 CASSFDSGRTDTQYF TGTGCCAGCAGCTTCGATAGCGGGAGAACAGATACGCAGTATTTT
TRBD2 . TRBJ2-7 TRBV7-8 CASSIREGLEEQYF TGTGCCAGCAGTATACGGGAGGGCCTTGAAGAGCAGTACTTC
. . TRBJ1-1 TRBV27 CASSLSWDTSEAFF TGTGCCAGCAGTTTATCCTGGGACACGAGCGAAGCTTTCTTT
. . TRBJ2-3 TRBV7-2 CASSLGGEGAWDTQYF TGTGCCAGCAGCTTAGGGGGTGAAGGGGCATGGGATACGCAGTATTTT
. once TRBJ1-4 TRBV5-1 CASSSQGATNEKLFF TGCGCCAGCAGCTCACAGGGAGCAACTAATGAAAAACTGTTTTTT
. . TRBJ2-7 TRBV9 CASSVGQGPYEQYF TGTGCCAGCAGCGTAGGCCAGGGGCCCTACGAGCAGTACTTC
TRBD1 . TRBJ1-2 TRBV5-1 CASSPGQGEDGYTF TGCGCCAGCAGCCCCGGACAGGGGGAAGATGGCTACACCTTC
TRBD2 . TRBJ2-1 TRBV25-1 CASGPGLAGVNEQFF TGTGCCAGCGGACCGGGACTAGCGGGAGTCAATGAGCAGTTCTTC
. few TRBJ2-5 TRBV9 CASAMGGLQETQYF TGTGCCAGCGCCATGGGGGGACTCCAAGAGACCCAGTACTTC
. few TRBJ2-7 TRBV5-1 CASSPGHSYEQYF TGCGCCAGCAGTCCCGGACATTCCTACGAGCAGTACTTC
. once TRBJ1-1 TRBV6-5 CASSSQPGHTEAFF TGTGCCAGCAGTTCCCAACCTGGCCACACTGAAGCTTTCTTT
TRBD2 . TRBJ2-2 TRBV27 CASSRGASGLNTGELFF TGTGCCAGCAGCCGTGGGGCTAGCGGGCTAAACACCGGGGAGCTGTTTTTT
TRBD2 once TRBJ2-5 TRBV4-1 CASAPSGGEMETQYF TGCGCCAGCGCCCCGAGCGGGGGGGAGATGGAGACCCAGTACTTC
. few TRBJ1-2 TRBV19 CASSIVTDNYGYTF TGTGCCAGTAGTATAGTGACAGATAACTATGGCTACACCTTC